This T cell receptor beta chain was sequenced for a study of cytomegalovirus exposure and HLA in healthy donors. Study-wide findings and caveats: Data from an earlier analysis indicated that most TCR beta V segments were productive either about 90% or about 30% of the time. In presence/absence analyses, roughly uniform sequencing depth across donors was assumed. HLA restriction was apparent for most CMV-associated TCR beta chains in a later analysis. Per published accounts, TCR beta sequences correctly predicted the HLA-A and HLA-B alleles of most subjects.

Turning to this clone: Its antigen remains unidentified.

Trimming cost V 0 bases and J 3 bases, with 8 bases left between them. The V gene's germline CDR1 is SNHLY and CDR2 FYNNEI. This CDR3 region has 15 residues. The PCR was carried out with 60 Vbeta primers and 13 Jbeta primers. Method: immunoSEQ multiplex PCR; TCRdb's copy keeps in-frame clones and lacks some. This table has 65,000 to 75,000 clones, 68% appearing once. This receptor was identified in a woman aged 25 to 39 in good health and CMV-seronegative. What was sequenced was PBMCs. V usage is TRBV2 and J usage is TRBJ1-4; maybe TRBD1 (5 bases). The CDR3 sequence: CASSEAAGANEKLFF. CDR3 DNA sequence: TGTGCCAGCAGTGAAGCAGCGGGGGCTAATGAAAAACTGTTTTTT. Full variable domain (rest looked up from reference TRBV2 and TRBJ1-4): EPEVTQTPSHQVTQMGQEVILRCVPISNHLYFYWYRQILGQKVEFLVSFYNNEISEKSEIFDDQFSVERPDGSNFTLKIRSTKLEDSAMYFCASSEAAGANEKLFFGSGTQLSVL.